One and the same sample provided the 14 T cell receptor beta chains below, sequenced in a study of graft-versus-host responses after intestinal transplantation. These receptors' antigens are unknown. The table came from immunoSEQ multiplex PCR; TCRdb's copy has only in-frame clones and leaves some out. The repertoire holds approximately 75,000 clones, with around 90% as singletons. The material sequenced was unstimulated CD8+ T cells sorted from spleen or lymph node cells, taken before transplant. Receptor source: a human donor who was the organ donor for an intestinal transplant.

This clone was observed a single time. The CDR3 sequence is CASSSYVRGADQETQYF. The CDR3 region has the DNA TGTGCCAGCAGCTCCTATGTCAGGGGGGCCGACCAAGAGACCCAGTACTTC. The chain recombines TRBV5-6 with TRBJ2-5, with D possibly being TRBD1 (7 bases). V dropped 3 bases and J dropped 0 bases, with 18 bases sitting between them. Germline CDR1 reads SGHDT; CDR2 reads YYEEEE. This CDR3 region has 17 residues. The complete variable domain, with remaining parts taken from reference TRBV5-6 and TRBJ2-5, reads DAGVTQSPTHLIKTRGQQVTLRCSPKSGHDTVSWYQQALGQGPQFIFQYYEEEERQRGNFPDRFSGHQFPNYSSELNVNALLLGDSALYLCASSSYVRGADQETQYFGPGTRLLVL.

The chain combines TRBV6-1 with TRBJ1-2; D uncertain. This CDR3 comprises 13 residues. Trimming shortened V by 1 base and J by 4 bases, and 7 bases separated the two germline ends. Germline loops: CDR1 MNHNS, CDR2 SASEGT. This chain's CDR3 is CASSEGGFYGYTF. CDR3 sequence (DNA): TGTGCCAGCAGTGAAGGAGGTTTCTATGGCTACACCTTC.

The gene calls are TRBV5-6 and TRBJ1-4; 10 positions agree with TRBD1. V shed 3 bases, J shed 9 bases, and the junction held 8 bases outside the gene matches. CDR1 and CDR2 (germline): SGHDT, YYEEEE. The CDR3 has 15 residues. Here the CDR3 reads CASSSRGTGAQKLFF. The CDR3 DNA reads as TGTGCCAGCAGCTCGAGGGGGACAGGGGCACAAAAACTGTTTTTT. Looking up the rest from reference TRBV5-6 and TRBJ1-4 gives the full variable domain: DAGVTQSPTHLIKTRGQQVTLRCSPKSGHDTVSWYQQALGQGPQFIFQYYEEEERQRGNFPDRFSGHQFPNYSSELNVNALLLGDSALYLCASSSRGTGAQKLFFGSGTQLSVL.

The gene calls are TRBV7-9 and TRBJ2-2; tentative D call: TRBD2 (5 bases). CDR1 is SEHNR and CDR2 is FQNEAQ in the germline V gene (reference sequence). This CDR3 is 15 amino acids long. Trimming removed 1 base from V and 0 bases from J, with 6 bases in between. The CDR3 spells CASSLDGTNTGELFF. In nucleotides, the CDR3 is TGTGCCAGCAGCTTAGACGGGACGAACACCGGGGAGCTGTTTTTT.

J is TRBJ2-7 and V is TRBV13, with 9 positions matching TRBD1. This CDR3 comprises 13 residues. The V segment lost 10 bases and the J segment 1 base; nucleotides outside the gene matches: 5. Germline-derived CDR1 and CDR2 are PRHDT and FYEKMQ (reference sequence). The CDR3 nucleotides read TGTGCCACCTTCGACAGGGGGTCCTACGAGCAGTACGTC. Translated, it gives CATFDRGSYEQYV.

This clone appeared once. The rearrangement links TRBV5-4 to TRBJ2-3, with 9 bases that match TRBD2. From germline, CDR1 is SGHNT and CDR2 YYREEE (reference sequence). This CDR3 has 16 residues. Germline trimming cut 0 bases from V and 0 bases from J; bases unmatched to any gene: 2. CDR3 DNA: TGTGCCAGCAGCTTGGCCAGCGGGGGGAGCACAGATACGCAGTATTTT. This codes for CASSLASGGSTDTQYF. Supplemented by reference TRBV5-4 and TRBJ2-3, the full variable domain reads ETGVTQSPTHLIKTRGQQVTLRCSSQSGHNTVSWYQQALGQGPQFIFQYYREEENGRGNFPPRFSGLQFPNYSSELNVNALELDDSALYLCASSLASGGSTDTQYFGPGTRLTVL.

V is TRBV19 and J is TRBJ2-3, with D maybe TRBD1 (5 bases). The CDR3 spans 15 residues. Per germline, CDR1 LNHDA and CDR2 SQIVND (reference sequence). V shed 3 bases and J shed 0 bases, with 10 bases lying between them. CDR3 in DNA: TGTGCCAGTAGTATGATCTGGGGCAGCACAGATACGCAGTATTTT. It translates to CASSMIWGSTDTQYF. Filled out from reference TRBV19 and TRBJ2-3, the complete variable domain reads DGGITQSPKYLFRKEGQNVTLSCEQNLNHDAMYWYRQDPGQGLRLIYYSQIVNDFQKGDIAEGYSVSREKKESFPLTVTSAQKNPTAFYLCASSMIWGSTDTQYFGPGTRLTVL.

This chain uses TRBV28 with TRBJ1-2, with D possibly matching TRBD1 (6 bases). Trimming shortened V by 6 bases and J by 1 base, and 18 bases separated the two germline ends. The CDR3 is made up of 16 amino acids. Germline V gene data show CDR1 as MDHEN and CDR2 as SYDVKM. The CDR3 region has the DNA TGTGCCAGCAGCCCACCAAATCAGGGGATTAACTATGGCTACACCTTC. Its protein product is CASSPPNQGINYGYTF.

The chain joins TRBV7-8 to TRBJ2-3; perhaps TRBD2 as D (6 bases). The CDR3 consists of 17 residues. With 5 bases removed from V and 0 bases from J, the gap between germline ends came to 18 bases. Germline V gene data show CDR1 as SGHVS and CDR2 as FQNEAQ. The CDR3 DNA sequence: TGTGCCAGCAGCCCAACCTTCAGGACTACTAGCACAGATACGCAGTATTTT. This gives the protein CASSPTFRTTSTDTQYF.

This clone was seen only once. The V gene is TRBV5-4, the J gene TRBJ2-1; D unresolved. Germline CDR1 and CDR2: SGHNT and YYREEE (reference sequence). This CDR3 comprises 14 residues. V was shortened by 4 bases and J by 0 bases, with 8 bases between the two germline ends. The CDR3 spells CASSRESSYNEQFF. CDR3 DNA sequence: TGTGCCAGCAGCCGAGAAAGCTCCTACAATGAGCAGTTCTTC. Variable domain in full (rest from reference TRBV5-4 and TRBJ2-1): ETGVTQSPTHLIKTRGQQVTLRCSSQSGHNTVSWYQQALGQGPQFIFQYYREEENGRGNFPPRFSGLQFPNYSSELNVNALELDDSALYLCASSRESSYNEQFFGPGTRLTVL.

The V and J genes are TRBV9 and TRBJ1-2, with D hard to call. Deletions cut 3 bases from V and 6 bases from J, with 21 bases between. The CDR3 loop spans 16 amino acids. CDR1 SGDLS and CDR2 YYNGEE come from the germline V gene. The CDR3 protein is CASSGVARADFNGYTF. CDR3 sequence (DNA): TGTGCCAGCAGCGGAGTTGCGAGAGCGGACTTTAATGGCTACACCTTC.

This chain joins TRBV5-6 and TRBJ1-5; D possibly corresponds to TRBD1 (6 bases). Per the germline V gene, CDR1 is SGHDT and CDR2 is YYEEEE. This CDR3 has 14 amino acids. The V and J ends lost 0 bases and 8 bases respectively, with 12 bases between them. The CDR3 protein is CASSLGTGWKPQHF. CDR3 in DNA: TGTGCCAGCAGCTTGGGCACAGGGTGGAAGCCCCAGCATTTT.

The chain combines TRBV14 with TRBJ1-4; D remains unclear. In germline, CDR1 is SGHDN, CDR2 FVKESK. With 5 bases removed from V and 4 bases from J, the gap between germline ends came to 11 bases. The CDR3 is made up of 14 amino acids. The CDR3 here is CASSLGGVNEKLFF. The CDR3 DNA sequence: TGTGCCAGCAGCTTAGGAGGAGTTAATGAAAAACTGTTTTTT.

The V call is TRBV6-6, the J call TRBJ1-4; D may be TRBD1 (6 bases). V lost 10 bases and J 8 bases, leaving 20 bases between the germline ends. The CDR3 extends over 14 amino acids. Germline V gene lookup returns CDR1 MNHNY and CDR2 SVGAGI (reference sequence). CDR3 region: CATGAMGEEEKLFF. For the CDR3, the DNA is TGTGCCACAGGGGCGATGGGAGAAGAAGAAAAACTGTTTTTT.